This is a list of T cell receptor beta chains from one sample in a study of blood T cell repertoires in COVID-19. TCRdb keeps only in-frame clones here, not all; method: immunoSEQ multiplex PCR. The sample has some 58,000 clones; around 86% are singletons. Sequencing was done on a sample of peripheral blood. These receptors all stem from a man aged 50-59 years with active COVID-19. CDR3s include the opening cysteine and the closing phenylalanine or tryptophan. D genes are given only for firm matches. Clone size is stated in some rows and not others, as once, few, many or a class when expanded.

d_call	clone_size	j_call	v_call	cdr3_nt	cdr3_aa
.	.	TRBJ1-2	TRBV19	TGTGCCAGTAGTCTCCAATTCACTGCTAACTATGGCTACACCTTC	CASSLQFTANYGYTF
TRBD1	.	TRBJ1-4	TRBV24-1	TGTGCCACCAGTGATCCGTCCGGGACAGGGAAGGAAAAACTGTTTTTT	CATSDPSGTGKEKLFF
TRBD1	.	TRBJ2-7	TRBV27	TGTGCCAGCAGTTCCCCTTTCCGGGACAGGGGACACGAGCAGTACTTC	CASSSPFRDRGHEQYF
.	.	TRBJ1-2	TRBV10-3	TGTGCCATCAGTGAGTCGGGTCAGGACTATGGCTACACCTTC	CAISESGQDYGYTF
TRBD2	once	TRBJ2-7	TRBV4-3	TGCGCCAGCAGCCAACTAGCGGGGGGGCCAGTCGAGCAGTACTTC	CASSQLAGGPVEQYF
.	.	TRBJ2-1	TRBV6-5	TGTGCCAGCAGTCCAGGGTCACCCTCACACAATGAGCAGTTCTTC	CASSPGSPSHNEQFF
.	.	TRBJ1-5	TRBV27	TGTACCGCGTGGGCGGGTTATAGCAATCAGCCCCAGCATTTT	CTAWAGYSNQPQHF
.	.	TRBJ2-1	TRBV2	TGTGCCAGCAGTGTGGTACAGGTGAGGAACAATGAGCAGTTCTTC	CASSVVQVRNNEQFF
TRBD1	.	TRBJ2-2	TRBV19	TGTGCCAGTAGAAAGACTCTAGGGGGCTCGAACACCGGGGAGCTGTTTTTT	CASRKTLGGSNTGELFF
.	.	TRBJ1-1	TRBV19	TGTGCCAGTAGTATGGCGGGGGCTACGAACACTGAAGCTTTCTTT	CASSMAGATNTEAFF
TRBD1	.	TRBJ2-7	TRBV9	TGTGCCAGCAGCCCGGGGATGGACAGGGGTTACGAGCAGTACTTC	CASSPGMDRGYEQYF
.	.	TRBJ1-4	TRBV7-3	TGTGCCAGCAGCTCGCGGGTTCCCAATGAAAAACTGTTTTTT	CASSSRVPNEKLFF
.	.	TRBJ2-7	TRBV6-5	TGCGCCAGCTTCGGTGGGGCCTGGTGGCAGTACTTC	CASFGGAWWQYF
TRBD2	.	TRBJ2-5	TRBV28	TGTGCCAGCAGTTTATCGACTAGCGGTAGCCAAGAGACCCAGTACTTC	CASSLSTSGSQETQYF
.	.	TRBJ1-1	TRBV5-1	TGCGCCAGCAGCTTGTGGGCTTTGGGCACTGAAGCTTTCTTT	CASSLWALGTEAFF
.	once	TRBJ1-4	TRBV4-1	TGCGCCAGCAGCCAAGCTTACAGGAGTGCAACTAATGAAAAACTGTTTTTT	CASSQAYRSATNEKLFF
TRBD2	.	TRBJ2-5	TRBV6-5	TGTGCCAGCAGTTGGACTAGCGGGGGGGATCAAGAGACCCAGTACTTC	CASSWTSGGDQETQYF